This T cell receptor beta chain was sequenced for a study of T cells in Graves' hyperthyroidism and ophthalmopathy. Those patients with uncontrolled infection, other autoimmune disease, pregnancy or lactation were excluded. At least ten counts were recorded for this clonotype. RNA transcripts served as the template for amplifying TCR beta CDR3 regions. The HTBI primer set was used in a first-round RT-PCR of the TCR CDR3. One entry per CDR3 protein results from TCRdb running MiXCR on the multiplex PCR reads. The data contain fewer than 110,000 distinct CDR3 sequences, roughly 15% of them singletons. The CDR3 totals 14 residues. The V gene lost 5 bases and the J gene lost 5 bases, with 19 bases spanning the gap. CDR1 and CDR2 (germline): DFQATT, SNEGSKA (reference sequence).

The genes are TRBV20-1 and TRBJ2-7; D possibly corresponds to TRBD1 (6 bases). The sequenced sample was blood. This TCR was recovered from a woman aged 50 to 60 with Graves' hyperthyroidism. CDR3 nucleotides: TGCAGTGCTCGCTCATTGGGGGCAGGCGACGAGCAGTACTTC. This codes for CSARSLGAGDEQYF.